The rows below give T cell receptor beta chains drawn from one sample of a study of blood T cells in healthy people across ages. Each CDR3 protein is one row after TCRdb ran MiXCR on the 5' RACE reads. The sample records just over 1 million distinct CDR3 sequences, more than 40% being singletons. Material for sequencing was blood. The origin of the receptors is a woman in her fifties or sixties in good health. The CDR3 runs from the conserved cysteine through the conserved F or W. D genes are given only for firm matches. Clone size is shown for a subset of rows, as once, few, many or a class of expanded clone.

V	J	D	size	length	CDR3	DNA
TRBV14	TRBJ2-7	TRBD2	NA	15	CASSARLAGASEQYF	TGTGCCAGCAGCGCCAGACTAGCGGGGGCCTCCGAGCAGTACTTC
TRBV28	TRBJ2-4	TRBD2	few	19	CASSFGYPSGSLAKNIQYF	TGTGCCAGCAGTTTCGGTTACCCTAGCGGGAGTTTAGCCAAAAACATTCAGTACTTC
TRBV5-5	TRBJ2-3	TRBD2	NA	17	CASSMRTSGRIVDTQYF	TGTGCCAGCAGCATGCGGACTAGCGGGAGGATCGTAGATACGCAGTATTTT
TRBV20-1	TRBJ1-2	NA	NA	14	CSARDGQGTYGYTF	TGCAGTGCTAGAGACGGGCAGGGAACCTATGGCTACACCTTC
TRBV4-2	TRBJ1-1	TRBD1	NA	15	CASTAQGAKDTEAFF	TGTGCCAGCACCGCACAGGGGGCGAAGGACACTGAAGCTTTCTTT
TRBV29-1	TRBJ2-1	NA	NA	12	CSVEVGRNEQFF	TGCAGCGTTGAAGTGGGGAGAAATGAGCAGTTCTTC
TRBV30	TRBJ2-7	TRBD2	few	14	CAWSVQAGGYEQYF	TGTGCCTGGAGTGTACAAGCGGGAGGATACGAGCAGTACTTC
TRBV28	TRBJ2-7	NA	NA	14	CASGDGQGVYEQYF	TGTGCCAGCGGGGACGGGCAGGGTGTCTACGAGCAGTACTTC
TRBV15	TRBJ2-5	NA	NA	13	CAASRDYRETQYF	TGTGCCGCCAGCAGAGATTATCGTGAGACCCAGTACTTC
TRBV28	TRBJ2-1	NA	NA	14	CASSFTGFSNEQFF	TGTGCCAGCAGTTTCACAGGGTTCTCCAATGAGCAGTTCTTC
TRBV12-3/TRBV12-4	TRBJ2-7	NA	NA	16	CASSLSGPGRTYEQYF	TGTGCCAGCAGTTTAAGTGGGCCCGGGCGCACCTACGAGCAGTACTTC
TRBV11-2	TRBJ2-3	TRBD2	few	16	CAGSQTSGRALDTQYF	TGTGCCGGCAGCCAGACTAGCGGGAGGGCCTTAGATACGCAGTATTTT
TRBV10-2	TRBJ2-2	NA	NA	14	CASRTTSPSGELFF	TGCGCCAGCAGGACGACTAGTCCGTCCGGGGAGCTGTTTTTT
TRBV2	TRBJ1-1	TRBD1	NA	15	CASSPRQGRNTEAFF	TGTGCCAGCAGCCCAAGACAGGGGCGGAACACTGAAGCTTTCTTT
TRBV15	TRBJ1-1	NA	few	14	CATSARFLNTEAFF	TGTGCCACCAGCGCCCGGTTCTTGAACACTGAAGCTTTCTTT
TRBV10-2	TRBJ2-1	NA	NA	14	CASSVVGLYNEQFF	TGCGCCAGCAGTGTGGTTGGACTCTACAATGAGCAGTTCTTC
TRBV5-1	TRBJ2-5	TRBD1	NA	15	CASSPGTGHQETQYF	TGCGCCAGCAGCCCAGGGACAGGGCACCAAGAGACCCAGTACTTC
TRBV20-1	TRBJ2-1	NA	NA	13	CTRGGAGDNEQFF	TGCACCAGGGGAGGCGCGGGGGACAATGAGCAGTTCTTC
TRBV6-1	TRBJ2-4	TRBD1	NA	18	CASSEVGRWTGYENIQYF	TGTGCCAGCAGTGAAGTGGGGCGTTGGACAGGGTACGAAAACATTCAGTACTTC
TRBV27	TRBJ2-1	NA	NA	15	CASKARGDGGSEQFF	TGTGCCAGCAAGGCGAGGGGGGACGGGGGAAGTGAGCAGTTCTTC
TRBV20-1	TRBJ2-5	NA	many	12	CSARGLKETQYF	TGCAGTGCTAGAGGTCTTAAAGAGACCCAGTACTTC
TRBV3-1	TRBJ1-2	NA	NA	15	CASSQARSPLDGYTF	TGTGCCAGCAGCCAAGCTAGGTCCCCACTGGATGGCTACACCTTC
TRBV27	TRBJ2-1	TRBD2	NA	14	CASSGAGEALSQFF	TGTGCCAGCAGTGGGGCGGGGGAAGCCCTGTCACAGTTCTTC
TRBV6-2/TRBV6-3	TRBJ2-1	NA	NA	15	CASRPGLTGYNEQFF	TGTGCCAGCAGACCCGGACTGACTGGCTACAATGAGCAGTTCTTC
TRBV7-9	TRBJ1-1	NA	few	13	CASSPTENTEAFF	TGTGCCAGCAGCCCTACAGAGAACACTGAAGCTTTCTTT
TRBV4-1	TRBJ2-3	NA	NA	15	CASSRWGPSTDTQYF	TGCGCCAGCAGCCGGTGGGGGCCTAGCACAGATACGCAGTATTTT